This T cell receptor (beta chain) is from a study of human T cells and chemical hapten exposure. Background on the study: Per-sample TCR yield variation was attributed mainly to small pooled library volume differences.

The time point denotes: patch test 2, 6 weeks after DPC sensitization. Treatment given: therapeutic diphenylcyclopropenone sensitization with weekly scalp DPC. Germline CDR1 reads SGHVS; CDR2 reads FNYEAQ. The CDR3 runs to 13 residues. Deletions cut 5 bases from V and 4 bases from J, with 9 bases between. Per the original methods: Samples ranged from roughly 23,224 to 690,600 TCRs, with a median of roughly 96,000. TCRdb redid the calling of the RACE reads with MiXCR, one entry per CDR3 protein. The V and J calls, along with clone size, are taken from TCRdb and not from the paper's own processing. Of about 41,000 distinct CDR3 sequences listed, around 3.2% are singletons. This clonotype was counted many times. The antigen remains undetermined. Study-wide points: Expanded TCR sets contained significantly more large CDR3 similarity clusters than controls.

This sequence was found in a man aged 35-49 years with alopecia areata. Some clones in this sample may be carry-over from other donors' samples. This sequence joins TRBV7-6 and TRBJ1-3; no definite D call. The starting material was whole blood, obtained in connection with sensitization to the hapten diphenylcyclopropenone (DPC). The CDR3 spells CASSTRTGNTIYF. CDR3 nucleotides: TGTGCCAGCAGCACCCGGACGGGAAACACCATATATTTT.